The 22 T cell receptor beta chains below come from one sample, sequenced in a study of blood T cell repertoires in COVID-19. Data came from immunoSEQ multiplex PCR; TCRdb stores just in-frame clones and leaves some out. The data hold approximately 81,000 clones, with approximately 82% observed a single time. The sequencing input was peripheral blood. The source of these receptors is a human donor in a cohort sampled during active COVID-19.

Concerning this clone itself: Just one base apart from a much larger clone, this may be a read error. This sequence joins TRBV21-1 and TRBJ2-7; no DNA check was done on the table's D call, TRBD2. TRBV21-1 is shown as a pseudogene. The CDR3 contains 11 residues. In nucleotides, the CDR3 is TGTGCCAGCAGCTCCTCTTACGAGCAGTACTTC. Amino acids: CASSSSYEQYF.

The rearrangement joins TRBV27 to TRBJ2-7; 7 bases are shared with TRBD1. This CDR3 spans 14 amino acids. V shed 6 bases and J 2 bases; nucleotides not matched to a gene: 7. Germline-derived CDR1 and CDR2 are MNHEY and SMNVEV (reference sequence). CDR3 residues: CASRVDRVAYEQYF. For the CDR3, the DNA is TGTGCCAGCAGGGTCGACAGGGTAGCCTACGAGCAGTACTTC.

The rearrangement joins TRBV9 to TRBJ1-1, with D possibly TRBD1 on 5 matching bases. CDR1 SGDLS and CDR2 YYNGEE come from the germline V gene. The CDR3 is 14 residues long. V dropped 1 base and J dropped 4 bases, with 11 bases sitting between them. This CDR3 is CASSVKGRSTEAFF. CDR3 DNA: TGTGCCAGCAGCGTAAAGGGGCGCAGCACTGAAGCTTTCTTT.

CDR3 sequence reads: CASSEHSYEQYF. CDR3 bases: TGCGCCAGCAGTGAGCACAGCTACGAGCAGTACTTC. The V call is TRBV10-1, the J call TRBJ2-7; D gene unclear. V lost 2 bases, J lost 3 bases, and 5 bases lay in between. CDR3 size: 12 residues. The germline V gene encodes CDR1 WNHNN and CDR2 SYGVQD (reference sequence).

The sample holds one count of this clone. The genes are TRBV7-2 and TRBJ2-7; unclear D gene. This CDR3 contains 13 residues. The ends were cut back, 4 bases at V and 0 bases at J, with 7 bases in the middle. The germline gives CDR1 SGHTA, CDR2 FQGNSA. In nucleotides, the CDR3 is TGTGCCAGCAGCTCACGTAGCTCCTACGAGCAGTACTTC. Translating it yields CASSSRSSYEQYF.

The rearrangement joins TRBV2 to TRBJ2-7; perhaps TRBD2 as D (5 bases). Deletions cut 7 bases from V and 3 bases from J, with 16 bases between. This CDR3 is 14 amino acids long. The germline V gene encodes CDR1 SNHLY and CDR2 FYNNEI. The CDR3 DNA is TGTGCCAGCACGCCAGATAGGGAGTTCTACGAGCAGTACTTC. It translates to CASTPDREFYEQYF.

The genes are TRBV7-9 and TRBJ2-7, with TRBD1 matching over 10 bases. CDR1 and CDR2 from the germline V gene are SEHNR and FQNEAQ (reference sequence). CDR3 length equals 18 residues. V shed 1 base and J 0 bases; nucleotides not matched to a gene: 9. The CDR3 DNA reads TGTGCCAGCAGCTTAGTAGAGGGTTGGACAGGGGGCTCCTACGAGCAGTACTTC. This gives the protein CASSLVEGWTGGSYEQYF.

The gene calls are TRBV3-1 (or the pseudogene TRBV3-2) and TRBJ1-2; 8 nucleotides line up with TRBD1. With V trimmed by 4 bases and J by 1 base, 5 bases remained unmatched. Germline CDR1 reads LGHDT; CDR2 reads YNNKEL (reference sequence). CDR3 length equals 15 residues. The CDR3 spells CASSPVDRVNYGYTF. The CDR3 coding sequence is TGTGCCAGCAGCCCGGTGGACAGGGTTAACTATGGCTACACCTTC.

This chain uses TRBV3-1 (or the pseudogene TRBV3-2) with TRBJ2-7; TRBD2 matches at 9 bases. CDR1 LGHDT and CDR2 YNNKEL come from the germline V gene (reference sequence). CDR3 length: 14 amino acids. J was trimmed by 2 bases and V by 1 base; bases with no gene match: 0. This chain's CDR3 is CASSQGTSAYEQYF. As DNA, the CDR3 is TGTGCCAGCAGCCAAGGGACTAGCGCCTACGAGCAGTACTTC.

This clone was observed at least ten times. The chain uses TRBV5-1 and TRBJ1-1; D unclear. The CDR3 runs to 13 residues. V was cut by 2 bases and J by 3 bases, with 8 bases left in between. Germline loops: CDR1 SGHRS, CDR2 YFSETQ. The CDR3 sequence: CASSLEVDTEAFF. Here the CDR3 DNA reads TGCGCCAGCAGCTTAGAGGTTGACACTGAAGCTTTCTTT.

In regard to this clone: A read error is possible here, since a much larger clone lies one base away. V is TRBV7-9 and J is TRBJ1-5; perhaps TRBD1 as D (5 bases). Germline V CDR1 and CDR2: SEHNR, FQNEAQ (reference sequence). The CDR3 spans 14 residues. V gave up 6 bases and J gave up 2 bases, with 11 bases separating them. The DNA of the CDR3 is TGTGCCAGCAGTCGGACGGGGGGCAATCAGCCCCAGCATTTT. Protein product: CASSRTGGNQPQHF.

The chain uses TRBV5-1 and TRBJ1-1; TRBD1 matches at 8 bases. Trimming took 3 bases from V and 1 from J; bases not matched to a gene: 2. Germline V gene lookup returns CDR1 SGHRS and CDR2 YFSETQ. The CDR3 has 14 amino acids. CDR3 region: CASSWTGTNTEAFF. Here the CDR3 DNA reads TGCGCCAGCAGCTGGACAGGGACGAACACTGAAGCTTTCTTT.

Only one count was recorded for this clone. The V and J genes are TRBV7-2 and TRBJ2-7; 14 bases align to TRBD2. The V gene's germline CDR1 is SGHTA and CDR2 FQGNSA. Losses at the gene ends were 7 bases for V and 5 bases for J; bases not matched to a gene: 4. The CDR3 loop spans 14 amino acids. CDR3 nucleotide sequence: TGTGCCAGCAACCAGGGACTAGCGGGGGACGAGCAGTACTTC. Translating it yields CASNQGLAGDEQYF.

This clone has just a few counts. The rearrangement uses TRBV5-4 and TRBJ1-2; 8 bases line up with TRBD1. Unmatched junction bases numbered 5, after V lost 0 bases and J lost 4 bases. This CDR3 comprises 15 residues. Looked up from germline, CDR1 is SGHNT and CDR2 is YYREEE (reference sequence). The CDR3 bases are TGTGCCAGCAGCTTGGGGACAGGGTTCTTCTATGGCTACACCTTC. This sequence encodes CASSLGTGFFYGYTF.

The chain has TRBV24-1 and TRBJ2-6, with 7 bases that match TRBD1. There are 19 residues in the CDR3. V lost 2 bases to trimming and J lost 0 bases; unmatched junction nucleotides: 9. The germline V gene has CDR1 KGHDR and CDR2 SFDVKD. The CDR3: CATSDWTGWFNSGANVLTF. CDR3 DNA sequence: TGTGCCACCAGTGATTGGACAGGCTGGTTCAACTCTGGGGCCAACGTCCTGACTTTC.

The chain links TRBV30 to TRBJ1-4, with 10 bases fitting TRBD1. Germline V gene sequence: CDR1 GTSNPN, CDR2 SVGIG (reference sequence). The CDR3 totals 15 residues. J was trimmed by 8 bases and V by 1 base; bases with no gene match: 7. The CDR3 spells CAWSGGTGDLEKLFF. Here the CDR3 DNA reads TGTGCCTGGAGTGGGGGGACAGGGGATCTGGAAAAACTGTTTTTT.

The gene calls are TRBV10-3 and TRBJ2-1; 10 bases are shared with TRBD2. This CDR3 comprises 15 residues. Trimming took 6 bases from V and 6 from J; bases not matched to a gene: 8. From germline, CDR1 is ENHRY and CDR2 SYGVKD. The CDR3 region is CAIRESGGALNEQFF. The CDR3 DNA reads TGTGCCATCAGGGAAAGCGGGGGGGCGCTCAATGAGCAGTTCTTC.

This chain uses TRBV11-2 with TRBJ1-5; 8 bases line up with TRBD1. J gave up 7 bases and V 7 bases, and 3 bases lay outside the gene matches. This CDR3 is built from 12 residues. CDR1 is SGHAT, CDR2 FQNNGV, per germline. CDR3 nucleotide sequence: TGTGCCAGCAAACAGGGGGGGCAGCCCCAGCATTTT. Translation gives CASKQGGQPQHF. The full variable domain, rest sourced from reference TRBV11-2 and TRBJ1-5, is EAGVAQSPRYKIIEKRQSVAFWCNPISGHATLYWYQQILGQGPKLLIQFQNNGVVDDSQLPKDRFSAERLKGVDSTLKIQPAKLEDSAVYLCASKQGGQPQHFGDGTRLSIL.

The V call is TRBV5-1, the J call TRBJ2-1, with 14 positions matching TRBD2. The V segment lost 4 bases and the J segment 7 bases; nucleotides outside the gene matches: 13. The CDR3 contains 18 residues. CDR1 is SGHRS and CDR2 is YFSETQ in the germline V gene. The CDR3 DNA reads as TGCGCCAGCAGCCCGCCGACTAGCGGGGGGGCATTTGGGAATGAGCAGTTCTTC. Residues: CASSPPTSGGAFGNEQFF.

This chain uses TRBV7-9 with TRBJ1-5; weak D call: TRBD1 (5 bases). This CDR3 is built from 14 residues. CDR1 and CDR2 from the germline V gene are SEHNR and FQNEAQ (reference sequence). The V gene lost 6 bases and the J gene lost 0 bases, with 9 bases spanning the gap. CDR3 in amino acids: CASSTGGSNQPQHF. CDR3 nucleotides: TGTGCCAGCAGTACGGGGGGTAGCAATCAGCCCCAGCATTTT.

The chain has TRBV4-2 and TRBJ1-5; tentatively, D is TRBD1 (5 bases). Trimming cost V 5 bases and J 6 bases, with 14 bases left between them. The V gene's germline CDR1 is LGHNA and CDR2 YNFKEQ. CDR3 length: 14 amino acids. In DNA, the CDR3 is TGTGCCAGCAGCAGAGACTTCAGGGTTCAGCCCCAGCATTTT. Its translation: CASSRDFRVQPQHF.

The gene calls are TRBV7-8 and TRBJ1-4; 12 nucleotides align to TRBD1. Per the germline V gene, CDR1 is SGHVS and CDR2 is FQNEAQ. The CDR3 extends over 17 amino acids. V lost 5 bases and J lost 3; bases outside the gene matches: 7. DNA of the CDR3: TGTGCCAGCAGCGAGGGACAGGGGGCAAGGGCTAATGAAAAACTGTTTTTT. Its translation is CASSEGQGARANEKLFF.